This TCR beta chain derives from a study of T cell responses to AZD1222 COVID-19 vaccine. Study-level information: Second-dose groups at about 4 or about 12 weeks were pooled.

A single count supports this clone. The method was immunoSEQ multiplex PCR; TCRdb's version includes in-frame clones alone and lacks a portion of them. This sample carries 99,000 or so clones, 93% of them seen once, and the ten largest clones take about 5%. The CDR3 is 14 amino acids. The germline V gene encodes CDR1 SGHNT and CDR2 YYREEE (reference sequence). Trimming stripped 1 base from V and 2 bases from J, with 9 bases between. The sequenced sample was peripheral blood, obtained on day 0 of AZD1222 vaccination. The receptor was isolated from an adult in good health. The chain employs TRBV5-4 and TRBJ2-5, with D unresolved. Here the CDR3 reads CASSLTSGQETQYF. Here the CDR3 DNA reads TGTGCCAGCAGCTTGACATCCGGGCAAGAGACCCAGTACTTC.